The 26 T cell receptor beta chains below all came from one sample that was sequenced in a study of T cell responses to AZD1222 COVID-19 vaccine. Method: immunoSEQ multiplex PCR; TCRdb's copy keeps in-frame clones and lacks some. This sample yields 55,000 to 75,000 clones, of which approximately 85% are seen a single time; around 25% belongs to the top ten. Here the sequenced sample was peripheral blood, taken on day 0 of MenACWY control vaccination. Receptor source: an adult in good health.

This clone was picked up a small number of times. The V call is TRBV28, the J call TRBJ2-1; D is undetermined. Germline lookup yields CDR1 MDHEN and CDR2 SYDVKM. This CDR3 has 12 amino acids. Trimming stripped 3 bases from V and 9 bases from J, with 9 bases between. The CDR3 loop reads CASSFRRFEQFF. For the CDR3, the DNA is TGTGCCAGCAGTTTTAGAAGGTTTGAGCAGTTCTTC.

The rearrangement joins TRBV10-3 to TRBJ2-7; unclear D gene. The germline V gene has CDR1 ENHRY and CDR2 SYGVKD. V lost 5 bases and J 1 base, leaving 9 bases between the germline ends. CDR3 length: 13 amino acids. CDR3: CAISRFESYEQYF. The CDR3 region has the DNA TGTGCCATCAGTAGATTCGAGTCCTACGAGCAGTACTTC.

This chain uses TRBV15 with TRBJ1-2, with 8 bases aligning to TRBD1. The CDR3 loop spans 14 amino acids. The germline V gene has CDR1 LNHNV and CDR2 YYDKDF (reference sequence). The trim removed 3 bases at V and 7 bases at J, leaving 7 bases unmatched. The CDR3 protein is CATSSPGTGPGYTF. The CDR3 DNA sequence: TGTGCCACCAGCAGCCCCGGGACAGGCCCTGGCTACACCTTC.

The chain uses TRBV2 and TRBJ2-3; TRBD2 agrees at 9 bases. The J segment lost 3 bases and the V segment lost 3 bases, leaving 13 bases of the junction unmatched. The CDR3 has 18 amino acids. Per the germline V gene, CDR1 is SNHLY and CDR2 is FYNNEI. The CDR3 region has the DNA TGTGCCAGCAGTGATGTGTGGTCGGGTAGCGGGAGAACAGATACGCAGTATTTT. Translated: CASSDVWSGSGRTDTQYF. Combining the CDR3 with reference TRBV2 and TRBJ2-3 gives the whole variable domain EPEVTQTPSHQVTQMGQEVILRCVPISNHLYFYWYRQILGQKVEFLVSFYNNEISEKSEIFDDQFSVERPDGSNFTLKIRSTKLEDSAMYFCASSDVWSGSGRTDTQYFGPGTRLTVL.

The chain uses TRBV4-2 and TRBJ1-5; D gene ambiguous. Trimming cost V 4 bases and J 0 bases, with 10 bases left between them. There are 15 residues in the CDR3. Germline V gene sequence: CDR1 LGHNA, CDR2 YNFKEQ. The CDR3 sequence: CASSRGLHSNQPQHF. Here the CDR3 DNA reads TGTGCCAGCAGCCGTGGCCTTCATAGCAATCAGCCCCAGCATTTT.

The chain is built from TRBV28 and TRBJ2-2, with D maybe TRBD2 (6 bases). The CDR3 has 17 residues. The V gene's germline CDR1 is MDHEN and CDR2 SYDVKM. The V end lost 3 bases, the J end lost 1 base, and 15 bases lay between the germline ends. CDR3: CASSLGPTGGNTGELFF. The CDR3 DNA reads TGTGCCAGCAGTTTGGGCCCCACCGGGGGGAACACCGGGGAGCTGTTTTTT.

This chain uses TRBV5-4 with TRBJ2-1; 8 nucleotides agree with TRBD2. Looked up from germline, CDR1 is SGHNT and CDR2 is YYREEE (reference sequence). The CDR3 runs 14 residues. V was clipped by 0 bases and J by 9 bases; unmatched bases: 5. This CDR3 reads CASSLAGGTGEQFF. The CDR3 DNA follows: TGTGCCAGCAGCTTGGCGGGGGGGACGGGTGAGCAGTTCTTC.

The CDR3 region is CATREDRAQPQHF. DNA for the CDR3: TGTGCCACCCGAGAGGACAGGGCGCAGCCCCAGCATTTT. This sequence joins TRBV28 and TRBJ1-5, with 8 bases lining up with TRBD1. The CDR3 consists of 13 residues. With V trimmed by 10 bases and J by 7 bases, 9 bases remained unmatched. The V gene's germline CDR1 is MDHEN and CDR2 SYDVKM.

V is TRBV30 and J is TRBJ1-1, with D uncertain. The V end lost 1 base, the J end lost 4 bases, and 10 bases lay between the germline ends. This CDR3 is 13 amino acids long. CDR1 is GTSNPN and CDR2 is SVGIG in the germline V gene (reference sequence). The CDR3 region is CAWSAERITEAFF. The CDR3 DNA sequence: TGTGCCTGGAGTGCGGAGAGAATCACTGAAGCTTTCTTT.

J is TRBJ2-6 and V is TRBV11-2; D is perhaps TRBD1 (6 bases). Per the germline V gene, CDR1 is SGHAT and CDR2 is FQNNGV. CDR3 length: 17 amino acids. Deletions cut 3 bases from V and 0 bases from J, with 12 bases between. The CDR3 is CASSFRTASSGANVLTF. The CDR3 DNA reads TGTGCCAGCAGCTTCAGGACAGCGAGCTCTGGGGCCAACGTCCTGACTTTC.

V is TRBV3-1 (or the pseudogene TRBV3-2) and J is TRBJ2-5; D remains unclear. V dropped 1 base and J dropped 2 bases, with 8 bases sitting between them. The CDR3 spans 14 residues. Germline-derived CDR1 and CDR2 are LGHDT and YNNKEL (reference sequence). In DNA form, the CDR3 reads TGTGCCAGCAGCCAAGTGGCCGGGCAAGAGACCCAGTACTTC. The encoded protein is CASSQVAGQETQYF.

This clone was detected a few times. The chain couples TRBV4-3 to TRBJ1-4; no reliable D call. V lost 0 bases, J lost 11 bases, and 13 bases lay in between. CDR3 size: 14 residues. Germline assignment: CDR1 LGHNA and CDR2 YSLEER. The CDR3 DNA is TGCGCCAGCAGCCAAGATCATCGAGAAGGGAAACTGTTTTTT. It is translated as CASSQDHREGKLFF.

The gene calls are TRBV10-2 and TRBJ1-1, with 9 bases that match TRBD1. Germline V gene lookup returns CDR1 WSHSY and CDR2 SAAADI. The CDR3 has 14 residues. V lost 4 bases to trimming and J lost 3 bases; unmatched junction nucleotides: 3. This CDR3 reads CASSGTGDDTEAFF. For the CDR3, the DNA is TGCGCCAGCAGTGGGACAGGGGACGACACTGAAGCTTTCTTT.

This clone was counted a single time. This chain uses TRBV13 with TRBJ2-7; D assignment may be TRBD1 or TRBD2 (5 bases each). CDR1 is PRHDT, CDR2 FYEKMQ, per germline (reference sequence). V shed 3 bases and J shed 4 bases, with 22 bases lying between them. This CDR3 contains 17 residues. The CDR3 region is CASSLGTGQGTWYEQYF. CDR3 DNA: TGTGCCAGCAGCTTGGGGACCGGACAAGGCACGTGGTACGAGCAGTACTTC.

Turning to this clone: The sample has other DNA sequences that encode this CDR3 too. V usage is TRBV18 and J usage is TRBJ1-2, with D uncertain. This CDR3 contains 13 residues. Trimming shortened V by 2 bases and J by 0 bases, and 4 bases separated the two germline ends. The germline CDR1 and CDR2 sequences are KGHSH and LQKENI. The DNA of the CDR3 is TGTGCCAGCTCACCAGACACTAACTATGGCTACACCTTC. As protein: CASSPDTNYGYTF.

The rearrangement uses TRBV5-1 and TRBJ2-1, with 9 bases identical to TRBD2. The CDR3 runs to 15 residues. The V segment lost 3 bases and the J segment 6 bases; nucleotides outside the gene matches: 7. CDR1 and CDR2 from the germline V gene are SGHRS and YFSETQ. DNA of the CDR3: TGCGCCAGCAGCTCTAGCGGGGCCCTCGGCAATGAGCAGTTCTTC. Amino acids: CASSSSGALGNEQFF.

This chain uses TRBV5-4 with TRBJ2-2; weak D call: TRBD1 (6 bases). From germline, CDR1 is SGHNT and CDR2 YYREEE (reference sequence). Trimming removed 5 bases at V and 4 bases at J, with 9 bases between. This CDR3 has 13 amino acids. The CDR3 DNA follows: TGTGCCAGCAGTTCACAGGGCACCGGGGAGCTGTTTTTT. It encodes CASSSQGTGELFF.

The J gene is TRBJ2-7, the V gene TRBV11-3; 8 nucleotides match TRBD1. V gave up 4 bases and J gave up 9 bases; unmatched junction bases: 5. This CDR3 comprises 12 residues. Germline values: CDR1 SGHNT, CDR2 YENEEA. CDR3 bases: TGTGCCAGCAGCTCTGGACAGGGAAGGCAGTACTTC. Amino acids: CASSSGQGRQYF.

The chain uses TRBV6-1 and TRBJ1-5; 7 positions match TRBD1. The germline CDR1 and CDR2 sequences are MNHNS and SASEGT. The CDR3 consists of 17 residues. Germline trimming cut 4 bases from V and 4 bases from J; bases unmatched to any gene: 13. CDR3 protein: CASSASPRGTPNQPQHF. The CDR3, as DNA: TGTGCCAGCAGTGCCTCCCCCAGGGGGACCCCTAATCAGCCCCAGCATTTT.

This sequence joins TRBV6-2 or TRBV6-3 and TRBJ1-5, with D tentatively TRBD1 (5 bases). From germline, CDR1 is MNHEY and CDR2 SVGEGT. There are 15 residues in the CDR3. Trimming shortened V by 4 bases and J by 6 bases, and 16 bases separated the two germline ends. CDR3 in DNA: TGTGCCAGCAGTTTGGGCCCCCCAGGGTCTCAGCCCCAGCATTTT. The encoded protein is CASSLGPPGSQPQHF.

This chain links TRBV28 with TRBJ1-1; no firm D call. V was shortened by 5 bases and J by 1 base, with 8 bases between the two germline ends. CDR1 and CDR2 from the germline V gene are MDHEN and SYDVKM. The CDR3 extends over 13 amino acids. The DNA for the CDR3 is TGTGCCAGCAGTCCCCCCCAGAACACTGAAGCTTTCTTT. Translating it yields CASSPPQNTEAFF.

The count of this clone is one. This chain uses TRBV7-2 with TRBJ1-6; D unresolved. Trimming stripped 0 bases from V and 6 bases from J, with 6 bases between. CDR3 size: 14 residues. Germline CDR1 SGHTA, CDR2 FQGNSA. The CDR3, as DNA: TGTGCCAGCAGCTTAGCGAGTCGTAATTCACCCCTCCACTTT. Amino acid sequence: CASSLASRNSPLHF.

The rearrangement joins TRBV19 to TRBJ2-1; a possible D gene is TRBD1 (6 bases). The CDR3 length is 15 residues. Between the trimmed V and J ends, which lost 3 bases and 4 bases, there was a span of 13 bases. Germline V CDR1 and CDR2: LNHDA, SQIVND (reference sequence). The CDR3 loop is CASSISQGRYNEQFF. The CDR3 DNA reads as TGTGCCAGTAGTATTTCCCAGGGGCGATACAATGAGCAGTTCTTC.

This clone appeared a few times. The chain employs TRBV5-1 and TRBJ2-5, with 8 bases matching TRBD1. CDR3 length: 14 amino acids. V lost 5 bases and J lost 4; bases outside the gene matches: 7. Germline V gene sequence: CDR1 SGHRS, CDR2 YFSETQ. CDR3 amino acids: CASSTGQDAETQYF. The DNA for the CDR3 is TGCGCCAGCAGTACGGGACAGGATGCAGAGACCCAGTACTTC.

The V call is TRBV7-2, the J call TRBJ2-7; D ambiguous. Germline-derived CDR1 and CDR2 are SGHTA and FQGNSA. The V and J ends lost 1 base and 0 bases respectively, with 13 bases between them. There are 16 residues in the CDR3. Here the CDR3 DNA reads TGTGCCAGCAGCTTAGGGGCCCCAGAGAGCTCCTACGAGCAGTACTTC. Amino acid sequence: CASSLGAPESSYEQYF.

This chain uses TRBV3-1 (or the pseudogene TRBV3-2) with TRBJ1-6; the D is unclear. Deletions cut 0 bases from V and 7 bases from J, with 10 bases between. Germline V CDR1 and CDR2: LGHDT, YNNKEL (reference sequence). This CDR3 has 15 amino acids. CDR3 sequence: CASSQESGKNSPLHF. CDR3 nucleotide sequence: TGTGCCAGCAGCCAAGAAAGTGGAAAGAATTCACCCCTCCACTTT.